These 2 T cell receptor beta chains were all obtained from the same sample, sequenced in a study of blood T cell repertoires in COVID-19. Here immunoSEQ multiplex PCR was the method, and the copy in TCRdb shows in-frame clones only, minus some. The data hold fewer than 300,000 clones, with approximately 88% observed a single time. Sequencing used peripheral blood. The receptors derive from a woman between 25 and 40 years old with acute or convalescent COVID-19.

The chain has TRBV3-1 (or the pseudogene TRBV3-2) and TRBJ2-7; 7 positions match TRBD1. The CDR3 contains 15 residues. The ends lost 2 bases at V and 0 bases at J; junction bases unmatched: 4. Germline V gene data show CDR1 as LGHDT and CDR2 as YNNKEL (reference sequence). CDR3 DNA: TGTGCCAGCAGCCAATACCGGGACAGCTCCTACGAGCAGTACTTC. Translation gives CASSQYRDSSYEQYF.

This chain joins TRBV10-3 and TRBJ1-5, with 8 bases lining up with TRBD1. CDR1 is ENHRY and CDR2 is SYGVKD in the germline V gene. This CDR3 contains 15 residues. The trim removed 6 bases at V and 2 bases at J, leaving 6 bases unmatched. The CDR3 DNA sequence: TGTGCCATCAGCCCAGGGGGCGGAGGCAATCAGCCCCAGCATTTT. Protein: CAISPGGGGNQPQHF.